The next 32 T cell receptor beta chains were all read from a single sample in a study of CD4 T cells in relation to SARS-CoV-2 and coronaviruses. Clones were sequenced by immunoSEQ multiplex PCR, and TCRdb holds only the in-frame ones, with some missing. The sample has about 20,000 clones; about 74% are singletons. Before the COVID-19 pandemic, during about 2011-2019, CD4+ T cells were taken from unexposed donors. Isolation of CD4+ T cells took place after approximately eleven days in culture. Their cognate antigens are unknown. The material sequenced was CD4+ T cells from PBMCs, cultured in vitro. The receptor source for this set is a human donor in good health.

The rearrangement uses TRBV15 and TRBJ2-1; 7 nucleotides match TRBD2. With V trimmed by 1 base and J by 3 bases, 6 bases remained unmatched. The germline CDR1 and CDR2 sequences are LNHNV and YYDKDF (reference sequence). The CDR3 runs 16 residues. CDR3 coding DNA: TGTGCCACCAGCAGAGGCGGCGGGAGAGTCTACAATGAGCAGTTCTTC. This gives the protein CATSRGGGRVYNEQFF.

This clone is categorized as large. V is TRBV11-3 and J is TRBJ2-7; 7 bases align to TRBD1. The V gene's germline CDR1 is SGHNT and CDR2 YENEEA. The CDR3 length is 14 residues. V dropped 3 bases and J dropped 0; count of bases not matched to a gene: 2. The CDR3 protein is CASSFRGSSYEQYF. CDR3 DNA: TGTGCCAGCAGCTTCAGGGGGAGCTCCTACGAGCAGTACTTC. Full variable domain (outside the CDR3, taken from reference TRBV11-3 and TRBJ2-7): EAGVVQSPRYKIIEKKQPVAFWCNPISGHNTLYWYLQNLGQGPELLIRYENEEAVDDSQLPKDRFSAERLKGVDSTLKIQPAELGDSAVYLCASSFRGSSYEQYFGPGTRLTVT.

There are a few counts of this clone. This chain uses TRBV6-5 with TRBJ2-1; no clear D gene. CDR3 size: 15 residues. The germline V gene has CDR1 MNHEY and CDR2 SVGAGI. Between the trimmed V and J ends, which lost 6 bases and 2 bases, there was a span of 14 bases. In DNA form, the CDR3 reads TGTGCCAGCAGCCAGGCGCCGAATACCTACAATGAGCAGTTCTTC. Its translation is CASSQAPNTYNEQFF.

This clone has just a few counts. The J gene is TRBJ1-2, the V gene TRBV4-2; a possible D gene is TRBD1 (6 bases). The CDR3 runs to 15 residues. CDR1 is LGHNA, CDR2 YNFKEQ, per germline. V lost 0 bases to trimming and J lost 3 bases, with 11 bases between them. Here the CDR3 reads CASSQESRGDYGYTF. Here the CDR3 DNA reads TGTGCCAGCAGCCAAGAATCCAGGGGTGACTATGGCTACACCTTC.

Written as DNA, the CDR3 is TGTGCCATCAGTCCCGGGACTAACCAAGAGACCCAGTACTTC. This translates into CAISPGTNQETQYF. This chain links TRBV10-3 with TRBJ2-5, with 7 nucleotides matching TRBD2. This CDR3 comprises 14 residues. Germline CDR1 and CDR2: ENHRY and SYGVKD. The V and J ends lost 5 bases and 0 bases, in that order; junction bases with no gene match: 3.

CDR3 bases: TGTGCCAGCAGCTTACAAGGAGGGGCGGATTCACCCCTCCACTTT. Its protein product is CASSLQGGADSPLHF. This rearrangement joins TRBV7-9 to TRBJ1-6, with TRBD1 as a possible D gene (5 bases). V lost 2 bases, J lost 8 bases, and 13 bases lay in between. This CDR3 has 15 amino acids. CDR1 is SEHNR and CDR2 is FQNEAQ in the germline V gene (reference sequence).

The rearrangement uses TRBV5-1 and TRBJ2-7; 7 bases align to TRBD1. V lost 4 bases to trimming and J lost 6 bases; unmatched junction nucleotides: 10. Germline V gene data show CDR1 as SGHRS and CDR2 as YFSETQ. The CDR3 covers 14 residues. In DNA, the CDR3 is TGCGCCAGCAGCCCCCCCCGGGACAGTTCCGAGCAGTACTTC. This translates into CASSPPRDSSEQYF. Supplemented by reference TRBV5-1 and TRBJ2-7, the full variable domain reads KAGVTQTPRYLIKTRGQQVTLSCSPISGHRSVSWYQQTPGQGLQFLFEYFSETQRNKGNFPGRFSGRQFSNSRSEMNVSTLELGDSALYLCASSPPRDSSEQYFGPGTRLTVT.

This clone was seen a single time. V gene TRBV5-1 combines with J gene TRBJ1-3; possibly TRBD1 for D (6 bases). The V gene lost 4 bases and the J gene lost 3 bases, with 11 bases spanning the gap. The germline gives CDR1 SGHRS, CDR2 YFSETQ. The CDR3 covers 14 residues. The CDR3 loop is CASSRTGSGNTIYF. The DNA of the CDR3 is TGCGCCAGCAGCCGCACAGGGAGTGGAAACACCATATATTTT. Full variable domain (outside the CDR3, taken from reference TRBV5-1 and TRBJ1-3): KAGVTQTPRYLIKTRGQQVTLSCSPISGHRSVSWYQQTPGQGLQFLFEYFSETQRNKGNFPGRFSGRQFSNSRSEMNVSTLELGDSALYLCASSRTGSGNTIYFGEGSWLTVV.

There are a few counts of this clone. This chain links TRBV7-9 with TRBJ1-3; possibly TRBD1 for D (5 bases). CDR3 length equals 16 residues. Trimming removed 5 bases from V and 0 bases from J, with 14 bases in between. CDR1 SEHNR and CDR2 FQNEAQ come from the germline V gene (reference sequence). The CDR3 spells CASSPPGRTSGNTIYF. CDR3 nucleotides: TGTGCCAGCAGCCCCCCGGGACGGACCTCTGGAAACACCATATATTTT.

This clone appeared a single time. The chain is built from TRBV3-1 (or the pseudogene TRBV3-2) and TRBJ2-1; TRBD2 matches at 10 bases. The CDR3 contains 15 residues. V shed 5 bases, J shed 5 bases, and the junction held 6 bases outside the gene matches. The germline V gene has CDR1 LGHDT and CDR2 YNNKEL (reference sequence). The CDR3 spells CASSTSGRVHNEQFF. The CDR3 DNA follows: TGTGCCAGCAGCACCAGCGGGAGGGTACACAATGAGCAGTTCTTC.

The chain links TRBV7-9 to TRBJ1-6; the D gene is possibly TRBD1 (6 bases). Trimming removed 6 bases at V and 8 bases at J, with 20 bases between. The V gene's germline CDR1 is SEHNR and CDR2 FQNEAQ (reference sequence). The length of the CDR3 is 16 residues. The CDR3: CASRSKTGLVDSPLHF. Here the CDR3 DNA reads TGTGCCAGCAGAAGTAAGACAGGACTCGTCGATTCACCCCTCCACTTT.

J is TRBJ2-3 and V is TRBV7-9; D possibly corresponds to TRBD1 (6 bases). With 6 bases removed from V and 1 base from J, the gap between germline ends came to 20 bases. The length of the CDR3 is 17 residues. Per the germline V gene, CDR1 is SEHNR and CDR2 is FQNEAQ (reference sequence). The DNA of the CDR3 is TGTGCCAGCAGACCGACCGGGACATCCGTTGGCACAGATACGCAGTATTTT. Protein product: CASRPTGTSVGTDTQYF.

This clone was observed a few times. This sequence joins TRBV19 and TRBJ2-5, with 8 bases that match TRBD2. From germline, CDR1 is LNHDA and CDR2 SQIVND (reference sequence). There are 13 residues in the CDR3. The V and J ends lost 5 bases and 5 bases, in that order; junction bases with no gene match: 4. The CDR3 nucleotides are TGTGCCAGTAGTTCCCGGGGGGGGGAGACCCAGTACTTC. Translating gives CASSSRGGETQYF.

In its sample, this clone was seen a few times. Here the CDR3 DNA reads TGTGCCATCAGTGAGCTCTACGAGCAGTACTTC. It specifies CAISELYEQYF. The J gene is TRBJ2-7, the V gene TRBV10-3; no reliable D call. V was cut by 2 bases and J by 3 bases, with 2 bases left in between. Germline V gene data show CDR1 as ENHRY and CDR2 as SYGVKD. The CDR3 spans 11 residues.

The rearrangement links TRBV18 to TRBJ2-5, with a tentative D call TRBD2 (5 bases). The CDR3 extends over 18 amino acids. V lost 0 bases to trimming and J lost 0 bases, with 17 bases between them. Germline CDR1 is KGHSH and CDR2 is LQKENI. This CDR3 reads CASSPPNIRGSYQETQYF. The CDR3 DNA reads as TGTGCCAGCTCACCACCGAATATCCGGGGTTCTTACCAAGAGACCCAGTACTTC.

V gene TRBV5-1 combines with J gene TRBJ2-7; D is perhaps TRBD1 (6 bases). Trimming stripped 4 bases from V and 3 bases from J, with 11 bases between. Germline lookup yields CDR1 SGHRS and CDR2 YFSETQ. The CDR3 runs to 13 residues. The CDR3 DNA follows: TGCGCCAGCAGCCGGGACACGGGCTACGAGCAGTACTTC. This encodes CASSRDTGYEQYF.

This chain links TRBV6-4 with TRBJ1-6, with 7 bases matching TRBD1. This CDR3 comprises 14 residues. Trimming at V came to 4 bases and at J to 7 bases, leaving 4 bases not matched to a gene. Germline assignment: CDR1 MRHNA and CDR2 SNTAGT. As DNA, the CDR3 is TGTGCCAGCAGTGCTCAGGGGGACAATTCACCCCTCCACTTT. It encodes CASSAQGDNSPLHF.

The chain is built from TRBV5-8 and TRBJ2-4; D might be TRBD1 (6 bases). The germline V gene has CDR1 SGHTS and CDR2 YDEGEE. The CDR3 covers 13 residues. Between the trimmed V and J ends, which lost 4 bases and 5 bases, there was a span of 10 bases. This chain's CDR3 is CASSRRQENIQYF. In nucleotides, the CDR3 is TGTGCCAGCAGCCGTCGACAGGAAAACATTCAGTACTTC.

The rearrangement joins TRBV6-5 to TRBJ1-5; D gene uncertain. The CDR3 has 13 amino acids. The V gene's germline CDR1 is MNHEY and CDR2 SVGAGI. V was clipped by 8 bases and J by 4 bases, with 12 bases between them. CDR3 sequence reads: CASLQRINQPQHF. CDR3 in DNA: TGTGCCAGCCTTCAACGGATTAATCAGCCCCAGCATTTT.

This clone has only a few counts. V usage is TRBV6-5 and J usage is TRBJ2-1; D may be TRBD1 (6 bases). V was shortened by 8 bases and J by 9 bases, with 17 bases between the two germline ends. This CDR3 has 13 residues. From germline, CDR1 is MNHEY and CDR2 SVGAGI. The CDR3 is CASQVQGFGEQFF. The CDR3 DNA reads TGTGCCAGCCAGGTTCAGGGGTTTGGTGAGCAGTTCTTC.

The genes are TRBV27 and TRBJ2-1, with 7 bases fitting TRBD2. Germline V gene data show CDR1 as MNHEY and CDR2 as SMNVEV (reference sequence). CDR3 size: 17 residues. V gave up 8 bases and J gave up 8 bases; unmatched junction bases: 21. The CDR3 region has the DNA TGTGCCAGCGATGAGGGCCTACGCGGGAGATGCGCTGATGAGCAGTTCTTC. Protein sequence: CASDEGLRGRCADEQFF.

This chain joins TRBV30 and TRBJ1-4; D is unclear. V lost 5 bases and J 5 bases, leaving 6 bases between the germline ends. Germline V CDR1 and CDR2: GTSNPN, SVGIG (reference sequence). This CDR3 spans 11 amino acids. The CDR3: CAWEQNEKLFF. For the CDR3, the DNA is TGTGCCTGGGAACAAAATGAAAAACTGTTTTTT. Together with reference TRBV30 and TRBJ1-4, the CDR3 gives the full variable domain: SQTIHQWPATLVQPVGSPLSLECTVEGTSNPNLYWYRQAAGRGLQLLFYSVGIGQISSEVPQNLSASRPQDRQFILSSKKLLLSDSGFYLCAWEQNEKLFFGSGTQLSVL.

This sequence joins TRBV5-1 and TRBJ1-1; tentatively, D is TRBD1 (5 bases). Trimming removed 3 bases at V and 2 bases at J, with 14 bases between. The CDR3 extends over 15 amino acids. Germline V gene data show CDR1 as SGHRS and CDR2 as YFSETQ. The CDR3 sequence is CASSYAGGYNTEAFF. In DNA form, the CDR3 reads TGCGCCAGCAGCTACGCGGGGGGGTACAACACTGAAGCTTTCTTT.

The chain carries TRBV2 and TRBJ2-2; D uncertain. Germline CDR1 is SNHLY and CDR2 is FYNNEI. V was cut by 3 bases and J by 2 bases, with 10 bases left in between. CDR3 size: 15 residues. The DNA for the CDR3 is TGTGCCAGCAGTGAGTCTACACTCAACACCGGGGAGCTGTTTTTT. The encoded protein is CASSESTLNTGELFF.

This clone has just a few counts. The V and J genes are TRBV4-1 and TRBJ2-1, with 8 positions matching TRBD2. The CDR3 covers 17 residues. Per the germline V gene, CDR1 is MGHRA and CDR2 is YSYEKL. Trimming took 0 bases from V and 4 from J; bases not matched to a gene: 8. The CDR3, as DNA: TGCGCCAGCAGCCAAGAAGGCAAGACTAGCGCATACAATGAGCAGTTCTTC. Translation gives CASSQEGKTSAYNEQFF.

CDR3: CASSYSASSYNEQFF. CDR3 coding DNA: TGTGCCAGCAGTTACTCAGCCAGCTCCTACAATGAGCAGTTCTTC. The V gene is TRBV6-5, the J gene TRBJ2-1; D gene unclear. CDR3 length: 15 amino acids. V gave up 0 bases and J gave up 0 bases, with 6 bases separating them. The germline gives CDR1 MNHEY, CDR2 SVGAGI.

V and J are TRBV5-1 and TRBJ1-1, with 10 bases identical to TRBD1. Germline CDR1 is SGHRS and CDR2 is YFSETQ. V trimming: 4 bases; J trimming: 11 bases; junction bases outside the gene matches: 11. CDR3 length equals 14 residues. The CDR3 DNA reads as TGCGCCAGCAGCCCGGGACAGGGGCGAATTGAGGCTTTCTTT. Translating gives CASSPGQGRIEAFF.

The V and J genes are TRBV6-5 and TRBJ2-3, with 11 bases that match TRBD2. Losses at the gene ends were 6 bases for V and 6 bases for J; bases not matched to a gene: 8. The CDR3 is 15 amino acids. The germline CDR1 and CDR2 sequences are MNHEY and SVGAGI. The CDR3 DNA is TGTGCCAGCAGATCACTAGCGGGAGTGATGGATACGCAGTATTTT. Encoded protein: CASRSLAGVMDTQYF.

V gene TRBV12-5 combines with J gene TRBJ1-1, with 7 bases fitting TRBD1. The V and J ends lost 0 bases and 4 bases, in that order; junction bases with no gene match: 5. The germline gives CDR1 LGHNT, CDR2 FRNRAP. The CDR3 length is 15 residues. CDR3 in amino acids: CASGLVQTGRTEAFF. In DNA, the CDR3 is TGTGCTAGTGGTTTGGTACAGACAGGGCGCACTGAAGCTTTCTTT.

This clone is judged large. V usage is TRBV5-5 and J usage is TRBJ2-7, with D possibly being TRBD2 (5 bases). V was trimmed by 2 bases and J by 0 bases, leaving 9 bases between them. CDR1 is SGHKS and CDR2 is YYEKEE in the germline V gene (reference sequence). This CDR3 spans 14 amino acids. CDR3 sequence reads: CASSFAGNSYEQYF. The CDR3 bases are TGTGCCAGCAGCTTCGCGGGCAACTCCTACGAGCAGTACTTC.

A remark on this clone: Sequence at one end of the junction differs from germline and may be a read error. J is TRBJ2-1 and V is TRBV20-1, with 9 bases aligning to TRBD2. The CDR3 length is 14 residues. Germline V CDR1 and CDR2: DFQATT, SNEGSKA (reference sequence). DNA for the CDR3: TGCAGTGCTAGTGGGCTGATGCGGGAGGGCCTTTGGGTCTTC. It encodes CSASGLMREGLWVF.

This chain links TRBV28 with TRBJ1-2; TRBD1 is a possible D gene (5 bases). With 3 bases removed from V and 2 bases from J, the gap between germline ends came to 7 bases. The CDR3 runs 13 residues. The germline V gene has CDR1 MDHEN and CDR2 SYDVKM. CDR3 nucleotide sequence: TGTGCCAGCAGTTTGAGACAGAACTATGGCTACACCTTC. It is translated as CASSLRQNYGYTF.